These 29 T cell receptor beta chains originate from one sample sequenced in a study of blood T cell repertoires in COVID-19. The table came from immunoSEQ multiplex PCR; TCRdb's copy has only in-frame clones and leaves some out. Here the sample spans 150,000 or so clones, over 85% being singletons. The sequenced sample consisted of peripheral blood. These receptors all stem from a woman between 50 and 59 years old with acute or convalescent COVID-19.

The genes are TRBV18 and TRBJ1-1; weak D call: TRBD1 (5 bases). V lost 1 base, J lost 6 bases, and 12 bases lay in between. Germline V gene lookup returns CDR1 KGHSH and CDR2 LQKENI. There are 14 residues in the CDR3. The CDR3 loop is CASSPLDTESEAFF. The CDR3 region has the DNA TGTGCCAGCTCACCACTGGACACAGAGTCTGAAGCTTTCTTT. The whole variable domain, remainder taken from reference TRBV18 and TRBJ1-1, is NAGVMQNPRHLVRRRGQEARLRCSPMKGHSHVYWYRQLPEEGLKFMVYLQKENIIDESGMPKERFSAEFPKEGPSILRIQQVVRGDSAAYFCASSPLDTESEAFFGQGTRLTVV.

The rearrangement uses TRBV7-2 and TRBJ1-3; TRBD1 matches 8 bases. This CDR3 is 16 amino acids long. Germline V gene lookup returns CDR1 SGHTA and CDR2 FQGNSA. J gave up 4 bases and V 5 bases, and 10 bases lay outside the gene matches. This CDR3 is CASSLQGARAGNTIYF. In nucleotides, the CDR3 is TGTGCCAGCAGCCTCCAGGGGGCGCGAGCGGGAAACACCATATATTTT.

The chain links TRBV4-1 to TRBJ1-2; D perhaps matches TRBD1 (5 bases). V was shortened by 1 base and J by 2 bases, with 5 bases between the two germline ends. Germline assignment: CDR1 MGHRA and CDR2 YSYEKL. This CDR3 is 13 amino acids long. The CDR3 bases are TGCGCCAGCAGCCAAGGGGGCAACTATGGCTACACCTTC. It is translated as CASSQGGNYGYTF.

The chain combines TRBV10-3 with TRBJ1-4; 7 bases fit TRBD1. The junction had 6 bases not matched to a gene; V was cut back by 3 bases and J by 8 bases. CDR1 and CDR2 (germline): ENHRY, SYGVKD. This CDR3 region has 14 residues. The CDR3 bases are TGTGCCATCAGTGAAGGAGGGGGCGGAGAAAAACTGTTTTTT. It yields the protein CAISEGGGGEKLFF.

The CDR3 bases are TGCAGTGCTAGTGGCGGGGGACCCTTCGATACGCAGTATTTT. This codes for CSASGGGPFDTQYF. The rearrangement uses TRBV20-1 and TRBJ2-3; 7 bases fit TRBD2. J was trimmed by 6 bases and V by 3 bases; bases with no gene match: 9. The length of the CDR3 is 14 residues. Germline CDR1 and CDR2: DFQATT and SNEGSKA (reference sequence).

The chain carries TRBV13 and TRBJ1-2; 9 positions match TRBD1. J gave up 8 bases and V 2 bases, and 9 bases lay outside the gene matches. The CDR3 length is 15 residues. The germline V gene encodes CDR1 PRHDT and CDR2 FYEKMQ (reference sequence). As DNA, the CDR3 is TGTGCCAGCAGCTTACCTCGAACGGACAGGGGAGGCTACACCTTC. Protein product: CASSLPRTDRGGYTF.

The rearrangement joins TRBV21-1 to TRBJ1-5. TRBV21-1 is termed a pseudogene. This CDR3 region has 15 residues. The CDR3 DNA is TGTGCCAGCAGCAAAAATGTCAGGGAGGATCAGCCCCAGCATTTT. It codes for CASSKNVREDQPQHF.

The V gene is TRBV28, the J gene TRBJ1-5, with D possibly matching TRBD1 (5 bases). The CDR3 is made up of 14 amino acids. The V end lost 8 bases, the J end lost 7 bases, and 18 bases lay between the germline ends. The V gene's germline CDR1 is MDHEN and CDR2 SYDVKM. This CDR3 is CASGSAGLWQPQHF. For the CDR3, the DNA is TGTGCCAGCGGTTCGGCGGGGCTATGGCAGCCCCAGCATTTT. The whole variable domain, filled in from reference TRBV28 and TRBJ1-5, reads DVKVTQSSRYLVKRTGEKVFLECVQDMDHENMFWYRQDPGLGLRLIYFSYDVKMKEKGDIPEGYSVSREKKERFSLILESASTNQTSMYLCASGSAGLWQPQHFGDGTRLSIL.

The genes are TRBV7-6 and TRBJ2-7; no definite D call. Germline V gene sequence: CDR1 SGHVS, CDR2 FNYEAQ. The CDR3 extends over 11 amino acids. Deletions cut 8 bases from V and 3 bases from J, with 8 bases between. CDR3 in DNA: TGTGCCAGCCCCCGCTACTACGAGCAGTACTTC. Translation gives CASPRYYEQYF.

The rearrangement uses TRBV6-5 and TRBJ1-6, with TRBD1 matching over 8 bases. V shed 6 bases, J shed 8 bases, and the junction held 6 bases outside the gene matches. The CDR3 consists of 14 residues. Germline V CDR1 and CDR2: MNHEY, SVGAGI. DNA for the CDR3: TGTGCCAGCAGAGGACAGGGAGCGTATTCACCCCTCCACTTT. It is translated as CASRGQGAYSPLHF.

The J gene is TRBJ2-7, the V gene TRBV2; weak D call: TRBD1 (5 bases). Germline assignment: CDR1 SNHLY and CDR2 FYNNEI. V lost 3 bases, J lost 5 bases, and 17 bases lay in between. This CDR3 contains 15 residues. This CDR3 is CASSDMSGNGDEQYF. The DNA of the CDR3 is TGTGCCAGCAGTGACATGTCAGGGAATGGCGACGAGCAGTACTTC. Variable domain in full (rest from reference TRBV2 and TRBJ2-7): EPEVTQTPSHQVTQMGQEVILRCVPISNHLYFYWYRQILGQKVEFLVSFYNNEISEKSEIFDDQFSVERPDGSNFTLKIRSTKLEDSAMYFCASSDMSGNGDEQYFGPGTRLTVT.

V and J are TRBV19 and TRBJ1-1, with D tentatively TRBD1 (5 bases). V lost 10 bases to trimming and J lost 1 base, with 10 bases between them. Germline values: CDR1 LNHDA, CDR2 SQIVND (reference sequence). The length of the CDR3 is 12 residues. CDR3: CATRVGNTEAFF. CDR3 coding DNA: TGTGCCACCAGGGTGGGGAACACTGAAGCTTTCTTT.

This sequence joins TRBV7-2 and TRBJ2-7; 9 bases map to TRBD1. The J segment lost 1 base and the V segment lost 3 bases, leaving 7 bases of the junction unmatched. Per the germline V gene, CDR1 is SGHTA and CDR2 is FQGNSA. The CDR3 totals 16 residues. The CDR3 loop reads CASSLAGQGGSYEQYF. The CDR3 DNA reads TGTGCCAGCAGCTTGGCGGGACAGGGCGGTTCCTACGAGCAGTACTTC. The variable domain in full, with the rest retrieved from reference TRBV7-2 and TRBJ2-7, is GAGVSQSPSNKVTEKGKDVELRCDPISGHTALYWYRQSLGQGLEFLIYFQGNSAPDKSGLPSDRFSAERTGGSVSTLTIQRTQQEDSAVYLCASSLAGQGGSYEQYFGPGTRLTVT.

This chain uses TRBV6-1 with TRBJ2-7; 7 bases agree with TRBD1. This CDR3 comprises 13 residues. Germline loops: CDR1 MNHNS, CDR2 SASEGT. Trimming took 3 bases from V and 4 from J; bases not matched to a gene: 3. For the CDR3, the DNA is TGTGCCAGCAGTGAGACAGGGAGTTACGAGCAGTACTTC. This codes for CASSETGSYEQYF.

For the CDR3, the DNA is TGTGCCAGCAGCCCTAGTGGTACCGGGGCCAACGTCCTGACTTTC. Its translation is CASSPSGTGANVLTF. The chain recombines TRBV7-6 with TRBJ2-6; D uncertain. CDR3 length equals 15 residues. V was cut by 5 bases and J by 4 bases, with 12 bases left in between. Germline-derived CDR1 and CDR2 are SGHVS and FNYEAQ.

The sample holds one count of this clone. For the CDR3, the DNA is TGTGCCAGCAGCCGGTCCGGCACTGAAGCTTTCTTT. Its translation: CASSRSGTEAFF. The genes are TRBV6-5 and TRBJ1-1; no clear D gene. Germline CDR1 MNHEY, CDR2 SVGAGI. Trimming cost V 6 bases and J 4 bases, with 9 bases left between them. CDR3 length: 12 residues.

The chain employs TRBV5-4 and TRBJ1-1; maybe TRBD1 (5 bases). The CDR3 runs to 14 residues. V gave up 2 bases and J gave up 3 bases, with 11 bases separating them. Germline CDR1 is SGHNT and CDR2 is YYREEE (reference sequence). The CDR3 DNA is TGTGCCAGCAGCTTTCTCGAAGGGGACACTGAAGCTTTCTTT. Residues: CASSFLEGDTEAFF.

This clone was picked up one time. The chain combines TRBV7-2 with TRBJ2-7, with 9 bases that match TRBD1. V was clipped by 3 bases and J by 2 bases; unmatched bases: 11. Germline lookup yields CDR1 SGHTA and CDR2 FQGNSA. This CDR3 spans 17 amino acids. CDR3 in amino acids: CASSFGTGRSAAYEQYF. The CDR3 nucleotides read TGTGCCAGCAGCTTCGGGACAGGGAGGTCAGCAGCCTACGAGCAGTACTTC. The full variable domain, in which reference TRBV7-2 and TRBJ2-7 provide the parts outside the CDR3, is GAGVSQSPSNKVTEKGKDVELRCDPISGHTALYWYRQSLGQGLEFLIYFQGNSAPDKSGLPSDRFSAERTGGSVSTLTIQRTQQEDSAVYLCASSFGTGRSAAYEQYFGPGTRLTVT.

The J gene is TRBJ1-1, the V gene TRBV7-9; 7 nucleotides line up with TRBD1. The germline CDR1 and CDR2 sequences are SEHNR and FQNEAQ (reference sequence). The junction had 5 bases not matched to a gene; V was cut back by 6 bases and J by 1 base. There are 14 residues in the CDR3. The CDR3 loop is CASSYGTANTEAFF. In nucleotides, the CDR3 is TGTGCCAGCAGTTATGGGACAGCGAACACTGAAGCTTTCTTT.

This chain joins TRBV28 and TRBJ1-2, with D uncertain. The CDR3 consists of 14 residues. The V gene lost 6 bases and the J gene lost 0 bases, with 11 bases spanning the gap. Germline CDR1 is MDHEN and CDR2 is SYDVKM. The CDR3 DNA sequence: TGTGCCAGCAGCTTACCTCCAGCTAACTATGGCTACACCTTC. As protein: CASSLPPANYGYTF.

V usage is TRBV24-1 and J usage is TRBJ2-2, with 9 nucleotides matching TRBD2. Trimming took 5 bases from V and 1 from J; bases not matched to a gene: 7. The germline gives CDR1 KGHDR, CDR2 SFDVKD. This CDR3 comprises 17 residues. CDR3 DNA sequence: TGTGCCACCAGTGTAGCCCTTAGCGGGGGGAACACCGGGGAGCTGTTTTTT. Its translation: CATSVALSGGNTGELFF.

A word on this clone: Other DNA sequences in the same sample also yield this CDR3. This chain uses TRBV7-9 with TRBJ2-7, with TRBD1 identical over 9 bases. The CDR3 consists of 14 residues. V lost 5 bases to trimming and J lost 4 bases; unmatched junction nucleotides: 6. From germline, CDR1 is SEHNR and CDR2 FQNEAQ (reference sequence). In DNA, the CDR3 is TGTGCCAGCAGCCCACGGGACAGGGTTTACGAGCAGTACTTC. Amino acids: CASSPRDRVYEQYF.

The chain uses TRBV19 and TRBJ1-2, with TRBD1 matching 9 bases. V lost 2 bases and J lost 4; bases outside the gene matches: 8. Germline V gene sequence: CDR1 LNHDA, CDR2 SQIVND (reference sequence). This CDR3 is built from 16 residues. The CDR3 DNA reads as TGTGCCAGTAGTATAAGAGTAGGGACAGGGTTCTATGGCTACACCTTC. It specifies CASSIRVGTGFYGYTF.

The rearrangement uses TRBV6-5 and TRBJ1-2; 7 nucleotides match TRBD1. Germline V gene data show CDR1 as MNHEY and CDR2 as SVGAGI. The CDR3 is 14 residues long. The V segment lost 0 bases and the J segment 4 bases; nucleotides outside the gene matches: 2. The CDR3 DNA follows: TGTGCCAGCAGTTACTCAGGGGGCCGCTATGGCTACACCTTC. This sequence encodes CASSYSGGRYGYTF.

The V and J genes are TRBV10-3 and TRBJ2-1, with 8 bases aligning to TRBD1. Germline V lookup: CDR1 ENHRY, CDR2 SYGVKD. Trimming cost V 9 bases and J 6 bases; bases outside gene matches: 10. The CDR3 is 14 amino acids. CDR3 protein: CAIRPGGGGNEQFF. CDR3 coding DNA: TGTGCCATAAGACCAGGGGGCGGTGGCAATGAGCAGTTCTTC.

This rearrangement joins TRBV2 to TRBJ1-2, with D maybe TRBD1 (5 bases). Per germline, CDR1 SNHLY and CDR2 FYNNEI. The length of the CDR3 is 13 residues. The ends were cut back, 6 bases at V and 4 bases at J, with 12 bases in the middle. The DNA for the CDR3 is TGTGCCAGCAGCAGCGACAGAAGCTATGGCTACACCTTC. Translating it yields CASSSDRSYGYTF.

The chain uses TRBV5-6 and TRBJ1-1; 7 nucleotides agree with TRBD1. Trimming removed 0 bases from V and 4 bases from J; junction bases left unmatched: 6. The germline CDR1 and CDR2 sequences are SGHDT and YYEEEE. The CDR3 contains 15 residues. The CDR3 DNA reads TGTGCCAGCAGCTTGGATGTGACAGGGAGCACTGAAGCTTTCTTT. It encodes CASSLDVTGSTEAFF.

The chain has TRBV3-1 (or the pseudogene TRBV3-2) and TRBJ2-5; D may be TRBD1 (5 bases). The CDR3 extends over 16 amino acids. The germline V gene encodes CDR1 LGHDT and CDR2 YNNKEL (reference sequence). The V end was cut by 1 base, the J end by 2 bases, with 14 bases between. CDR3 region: CASSQVGITGQETQYF. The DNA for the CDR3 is TGTGCCAGCAGCCAAGTAGGTATAACAGGACAAGAGACCCAGTACTTC.

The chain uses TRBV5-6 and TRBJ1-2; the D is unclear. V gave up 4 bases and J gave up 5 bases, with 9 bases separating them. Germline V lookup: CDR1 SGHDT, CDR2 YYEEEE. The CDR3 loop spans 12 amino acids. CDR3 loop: CASSLVEYGYTF. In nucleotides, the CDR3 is TGTGCCAGCAGCCTGGTGGAGTATGGCTACACCTTC.